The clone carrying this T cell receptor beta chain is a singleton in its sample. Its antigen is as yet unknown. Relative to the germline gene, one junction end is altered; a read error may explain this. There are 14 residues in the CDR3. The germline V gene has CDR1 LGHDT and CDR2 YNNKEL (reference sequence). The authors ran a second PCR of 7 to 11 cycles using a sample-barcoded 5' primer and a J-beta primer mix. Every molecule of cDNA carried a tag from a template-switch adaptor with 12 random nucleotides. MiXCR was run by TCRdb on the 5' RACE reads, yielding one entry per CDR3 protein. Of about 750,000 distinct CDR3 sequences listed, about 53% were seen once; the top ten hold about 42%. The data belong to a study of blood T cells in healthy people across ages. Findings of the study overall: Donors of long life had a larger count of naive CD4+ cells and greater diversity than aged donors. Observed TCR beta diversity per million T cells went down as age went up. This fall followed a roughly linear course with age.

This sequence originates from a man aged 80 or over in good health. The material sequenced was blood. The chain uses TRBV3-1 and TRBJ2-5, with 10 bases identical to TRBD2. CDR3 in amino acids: CACSPKGLAGARYF. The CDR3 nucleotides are TGTGCCTGCAGCCCTAAAGGCCTAGCGGGAGCTCGGTACTTC.